Listed here are 28 T cell receptor beta chains from one sample, sequenced in a study of T cell repertoires in cytomegalovirus infection. One entry per CDR3 protein results from TCRdb running MiXCR on the reads. The table includes 650,000 to 850,000 distinct CDR3 sequences, almost 30% detected once. Their antigens are not known. Sample: cultured CD8+ T cells from PBMCs, taken from culture after CMV antigen stimulation. Every receptor here comes from a human donor in good health (CMV status not recorded). Some clones in this sample may be carry-over from other donors' samples.

This clonotype was detected a few times. The rearrangement uses TRBV6-1 and TRBJ1-1; the D gene is possibly TRBD1 (6 bases). Trimming removed 6 bases at V and 10 bases at J, with 12 bases between. Germline V gene lookup returns CDR1 MNHNS and CDR2 SASEGT. This CDR3 has 11 amino acids. As DNA, the CDR3 is TGTGCCAGCAGCCGGGACAACAGAGCTTTCTTT. Residues: CASSRDNRAFF.

V usage is TRBV5-6 and J usage is TRBJ1-5; D not certain. V dropped 4 bases and J dropped 3 bases, with 17 bases sitting between them. Germline V gene lookup returns CDR1 SGHDT and CDR2 YYEEEE. CDR3 length equals 16 residues. The CDR3 here is CASSRGGIANNQPQHF. CDR3 bases: TGTGCCAGCAGCCGGGGAGGGATTGCGAACAATCAGCCCCAGCATTTT. Complete variable domain (other parts from reference TRBV5-6 and TRBJ1-5): DAGVTQSPTHLIKTRGQQVTLRCSPKSGHDTVSWYQQALGQGPQFIFQYYEEEERQRGNFPDRFSGHQFPNYSSELNVNALLLGDSALYLCASSRGGIANNQPQHFGDGTRLSIL.

The sample holds many counts of this clonotype. V gene TRBV7-6 combines with J gene TRBJ2-3; 13 nucleotides line up with TRBD2. With 1 base clipped from V and 6 bases from J, the junction kept 7 bases outside the gene matches. Germline V gene lookup returns CDR1 SGHVS and CDR2 FNYEAQ. The CDR3 sequence is 17 residues long. CDR3 sequence (DNA): TGTGCCAGCAGCTTAGATCTATCGGGACTAGCGGGGGATACGCAGTATTTT. Translated, it gives CASSLDLSGLAGDTQYF.

This clonotype was counted at least ten times. This sequence joins TRBV12-3 or TRBV12-4 and TRBJ2-1; 7 positions match TRBD1. This CDR3 has 12 amino acids. The V and J ends lost 5 bases and 9 bases, in that order; junction bases with no gene match: 4. The CDR3 loop is CASSLPGGEQFF. The DNA for the CDR3 is TGTGCCAGCAGTCTCCCAGGGGGTGAGCAGTTCTTC.

This chain connects TRBV27 to TRBJ2-3; 7 nucleotides line up with TRBD2. J was trimmed by 2 bases and V by 5 bases; bases with no gene match: 4. Germline CDR1 is MNHEY and CDR2 is SMNVEV (reference sequence). The CDR3 runs to 14 residues. This CDR3 reads CASSQRGVTDTQYF. In DNA form, the CDR3 reads TGTGCCAGCAGTCAACGGGGGGTCACAGATACGCAGTATTTT.

The table lists this clonotype with many counts. The chain carries TRBV5-6 and TRBJ2-1, with 7 bases fitting TRBD1. Losses at the gene ends were 4 bases for V and 5 bases for J; bases not matched to a gene: 6. From germline, CDR1 is SGHDT and CDR2 YYEEEE. The CDR3 runs 14 residues. For the CDR3, the DNA is TGTGCCAGCAGCCTAGGGACAGCCAACAATGAGCAGTTCTTC. Encoded protein: CASSLGTANNEQFF.

This clonotype was picked up a small number of times. The gene calls are TRBV28 and TRBJ2-7, with 9 positions matching TRBD1. The junction had 3 bases not matched to a gene; V was cut back by 5 bases and J by 4 bases. The CDR3 has 13 residues. Germline V CDR1 and CDR2: MDHEN, SYDVKM. Written as DNA, the CDR3 is TGTGCCAGCAGTACGACAGGGGGTTACGAGCAGTACGTC. This sequence encodes CASSTTGGYEQYV.

J is TRBJ2-1 and V is TRBV7-9; D is uncertain. The CDR3 totals 11 residues. Looked up from germline, CDR1 is SEHNR and CDR2 is FQNEAQ (reference sequence). V shed 2 bases and J shed 9 bases, with 5 bases lying between them. CDR3 loop: CASSLKAEQFF. The CDR3 nucleotides are TGTGCCAGCAGCTTAAAAGCTGAGCAGTTCTTC. Together with reference TRBV7-9 and TRBJ2-1, the CDR3 gives the full variable domain: DTGVSQNPRHKITKRGQNVTFRCDPISEHNRLYWYRQTLGQGPEFLTYFQNEAQLEKSRLLSDRFSAERPKGSFSTLEIQRTEQGDSAMYLCASSLKAEQFFGPGTRLTVL.

This clonotype was picked up a small number of times. This chain uses TRBV7-2 with TRBJ2-3; 9 bases fit TRBD2. The CDR3 has 16 amino acids. The germline V gene encodes CDR1 SGHTA and CDR2 FQGNSA. J gave up 2 bases and V 5 bases, and 8 bases lay outside the gene matches. DNA of the CDR3: TGTGCCAGCAGCCCCCAACTAGCGGGCCCCACAGATACGCAGTATTTT. It encodes CASSPQLAGPTDTQYF.

The chain links TRBV27 to TRBJ2-5; D is undetermined. Trimming took 2 bases from V and 5 from J, leaving 9 bases between them. Looked up from germline, CDR1 is MNHEY and CDR2 is SMNVEV (reference sequence). CDR3 length: 13 residues. CDR3 sequence reads: CASSLTRGETQYF. CDR3 DNA sequence: TGTGCCAGCAGTTTAACCCGCGGCGAGACCCAGTACTTC.

The chain carries TRBV27 and TRBJ2-3, with D tentatively TRBD1 (6 bases). From germline, CDR1 is MNHEY and CDR2 SMNVEV (reference sequence). Trimming stripped 1 base from V and 0 bases from J, with 11 bases between. The CDR3 has 16 residues. CDR3 nucleotide sequence: TGTGCCAGCAGTTTATTGAGGACAGCTAGCACAGATACGCAGTATTTT. This encodes CASSLLRTASTDTQYF.

This clonotype has only a few counts. This chain connects TRBV7-9 to TRBJ1-1; D is unresolved. The length of the CDR3 is 12 residues. Trimming removed 3 bases from V and 7 bases from J, with 9 bases in between. Germline assignment: CDR1 SEHNR and CDR2 FQNEAQ (reference sequence). The CDR3 DNA is TGTGCCAGCAGCTTTACTCCGATTGAAGCTTTCTTT. Its protein is CASSFTPIEAFF.

The chain carries TRBV27 and TRBJ2-7, with D possibly being TRBD1 or TRBD2 (5 bases each). Looked up from germline, CDR1 is MNHEY and CDR2 is SMNVEV (reference sequence). The CDR3 is made up of 14 amino acids. The germline V and J ends were trimmed by 2 bases and 5 bases, with 13 bases remaining between them. The CDR3 DNA sequence: TGTGCCAGCAGTTTAAATGGGACCCCCGACGAGCAGTACTTC. Protein sequence: CASSLNGTPDEQYF.

The rearrangement joins TRBV7-9 to TRBJ2-6; 7 bases agree with TRBD1. This CDR3 has 16 amino acids. V lost 7 bases and J lost 5; bases outside the gene matches: 11. CDR1 and CDR2 (germline): SEHNR, FQNEAQ (reference sequence). In nucleotides, the CDR3 is TGTGCCAGCATGACAGGGAAAGGGCCTAGGGCCAACGTCCTGACTTTC. Translation gives CASMTGKGPRANVLTF.

The chain links TRBV10-3 to TRBJ1-2; D possibly corresponds to TRBD1 (6 bases). Germline V gene data show CDR1 as ENHRY and CDR2 as SYGVKD. Trimming removed 6 bases from V and 4 bases from J, with 15 bases in between. The CDR3 sequence is 14 residues long. The CDR3 here is CAIRGGGPLYGYTF. The CDR3 DNA is TGTGCCATCAGGGGGGGGGGGCCTCTCTATGGCTACACCTTC.

The rearrangement uses TRBV20-1 and TRBJ2-7, with D possibly being TRBD1 (6 bases). This CDR3 has 13 residues. V was trimmed by 3 bases and J by 3 bases, leaving 12 bases between them. Germline V CDR1 and CDR2: DFQATT, SNEGSKA (reference sequence). The CDR3 DNA reads TGCAGTGCTAGGGGGGACAAAAGCTACGAGCAGTACTTC. It codes for CSARGDKSYEQYF.

V and J are TRBV27 and TRBJ1-6; the D is unclear. The CDR3 is 13 amino acids. The germline V gene encodes CDR1 MNHEY and CDR2 SMNVEV (reference sequence). V was cut by 5 bases and J by 8 bases, with 10 bases left in between. CDR3 sequence reads: CASSLGRDSPLHF. For the CDR3, the DNA is TGTGCCAGCAGTCTGGGTAGGGATTCACCCCTCCACTTT.

The chain recombines TRBV6-5 with TRBJ2-2, with a possible D match to TRBD1 (5 bases). V was cut by 1 base and J by 4 bases, with 13 bases left in between. The CDR3 loop spans 16 amino acids. CDR1 and CDR2 (germline): MNHEY, SVGAGI. The CDR3, as DNA: TGTGCCAGCAGTTACTGGGAAGGGGTGACCACCGGGGAGCTGTTTTTT. It translates to CASSYWEGVTTGELFF.

The chain joins TRBV2 to TRBJ2-7, with D perhaps assigned TRBD1 or TRBD2 (5 bases each). There are 11 residues in the CDR3. Germline CDR1 SNHLY, CDR2 FYNNEI. CDR3: CATPGAYEQCV. Written as DNA, the CDR3 is TGTGCCACCCCCGGGGCCTACGAGCAGTGCGTC.

This clonotype has a handful of counts. In nucleotides, the CDR3 is TGTGCCAGCAGCCTCGGGACAGGTAGAGGCTACACCTTC. Its protein is CASSLGTGRGYTF. V usage is TRBV7-9 and J usage is TRBJ1-2; 8 nucleotides align to TRBD1. Unmatched junction bases numbered 7, after V lost 5 bases and J lost 8 bases. There are 13 residues in the CDR3. Germline CDR1 SEHNR, CDR2 FQNEAQ (reference sequence).

This clonotype appeared a few times. This chain uses TRBV2 with TRBJ1-1, with D possibly matching TRBD1 (6 bases). Trimming took off 4 bases at V and 1 base at J, with 25 bases between the two ends. Germline assignment: CDR1 SNHLY and CDR2 FYNNEI. This CDR3 is built from 19 residues. This chain's CDR3 is CASSGTEQGLTLRNTEAFF. In DNA form, the CDR3 reads TGTGCCAGCAGTGGTACAGAACAGGGATTAACATTAAGGAACACTGAAGCTTTCTTT.

This clonotype has ten or more counts. The J gene is TRBJ1-1, the V gene TRBV7-9; D is undetermined. V was clipped by 4 bases and J by 5 bases, with 8 bases between them. CDR1 and CDR2 from the germline V gene are SEHNR and FQNEAQ (reference sequence). The CDR3 spans 12 residues. DNA of the CDR3: TGTGCCAGCAGCTCGGGAGGTACTGAAGCTTTCTTT. Amino acids: CASSSGGTEAFF.

This rearrangement joins TRBV19 to TRBJ2-1, with no clear D. The V end lost 10 bases, the J end lost 5 bases, and 18 bases lay between the germline ends. Germline loops: CDR1 LNHDA, CDR2 SQIVND (reference sequence). The CDR3 extends over 14 amino acids. CDR3 protein: CATRPPRSDNEQFF. CDR3 sequence (DNA): TGTGCCACCCGACCGCCTAGGAGTGACAATGAGCAGTTCTTC.

CDR3 region: CASSSALGGSGNTIYF. The CDR3 nucleotides read TGTGCCAGCAGCTCCGCCCTGGGGGGCTCTGGAAACACCATATATTTT. This chain uses TRBV7-8 with TRBJ1-3, with D possibly being TRBD1 (5 bases). There are 16 residues in the CDR3. Looked up from germline, CDR1 is SGHVS and CDR2 is FQNEAQ. Between the trimmed V and J ends, which lost 4 bases and 0 bases, there was a span of 13 bases.

Only one count was recorded for this clonotype. The chain carries TRBV19 and TRBJ1-5, with unresolved D. The CDR3 runs to 14 residues. CDR1 LNHDA and CDR2 SQIVND come from the germline V gene (reference sequence). With 1 base removed from V and 1 base from J, the gap between germline ends came to 5 bases. The CDR3 DNA sequence: TGTGCCAGTAGTATAGCCCTAAGCAATCAGCCCCAGCATTTT. It is translated as CASSIALSNQPQHF.

V is TRBV12-3 or TRBV12-4 and J is TRBJ1-5; no definite D call. Trimming removed 4 bases at V and 5 bases at J, with 9 bases between. The CDR3 covers 13 residues. CDR3 coding DNA: TGTGCCAGCAGTTATGGAAATCATCAGCCCCAGCATTTT. It specifies CASSYGNHQPQHF.

Concerning this clonotype: A read error may be the cause here, since a much bigger clone is one base away. The V and J genes are TRBV7-2 and TRBJ2-1; 11 bases fit TRBD2. CDR1 SGHTA and CDR2 FQGNSA come from the germline V gene. V lost 5 bases, J lost 6 bases, and 9 bases stayed unmatched. CDR3 length: 16 residues. CDR3 DNA sequence: TGTGCCAGCAGCCCATTAGCGGGGGGGTTGGTCAATGAGCAGTTCTTC. Protein: CASSPLAGGLVNEQFF.

There are a few counts of this clonotype. The chain carries TRBV29-1 and TRBJ2-1, with TRBD1 as a possible D gene (6 bases). This CDR3 region has 15 residues. Germline V CDR1 and CDR2: SQVTM, ANQGSEA. V lost 1 base and J 0 bases, leaving 10 bases between the germline ends. The CDR3 DNA follows: TGCAGCGTTGAAGGAGGGACAAGCTCCTACAATGAGCAGTTCTTC. Amino acid sequence: CSVEGGTSSYNEQFF.